Listed below are T cell receptor beta chains from one sample, sequenced in a study of neurological immune-mediated disorders. TCRdb reanalysed the 5' RACE reads using MiXCR and keeps one entry per CDR3 protein. The data show 35,000 to 40,000 distinct CDR3 sequences, approximately 12% seen once. The sequenced material came from PBMCs. The receptors shown here come from a man aged 55 to 70 with HTLV-1-associated myelopathy (HAM/TSP). Each CDR3 is given with its conserved first and last residue. The D gene is left open where the match is weak. Clone sizes are given selectively: once, few, many, or a class where the clone is expanded.

CDR3	DNA	length	size	V	J	D
CASSARTSGRAAEQFF	TGTGCCAGCAGCGCCCGGACTAGCGGGAGGGCCGCTGAGCAGTTCTTC	16	many	TRBV3-1	TRBJ2-1	TRBD2
CSASLTSGEETQYF	TGCAGTGCTAGCTTGACTAGCGGGGAAGAGACCCAGTACTTC	14	many	TRBV20-1	TRBJ2-5	TRBD2
CASSFYICSARAGQVKGTQYF	NA	21	NA	TRBV11-3	TRBJ2-7	NA
CASSLEVSLIQGEQFF	TGCGCCAGCAGCTTGGAAGTGAGCTTAATCCAGGGTGAGCAGTTCTTC	16	many	TRBV5-1	TRBJ2-1	NA
CASSTRGSAGVSYEQYF	TGTGCCAGCAGCACGCGGGGGTCAGCGGGAGTCTCCTACGAGCAGTACTTC	17	NA	TRBV28	TRBJ2-7	TRBD2
CASSSQGLGETQYF	TGCGCCAGCAGTAGCCAGGGTTTGGGAGAGACCCAGTACTTC	14	many	TRBV5-1	TRBJ2-5	NA
CASSSGALGINSPLHF	TGTGCCAGCAGCTCGGGGGCCTTAGGGATTAATTCACCCCTCCACTTT	16	many	TRBV6-5	TRBJ1-6	NA
CSANDGPGELFF	TGCAGTGCAAATGACGGGCCCGGGGAGCTGTTTTTT	12	many	TRBV20-1	TRBJ2-2	NA
CASSLAGVAGVNEQFF	TGCGCCAGCAGCTTGGCCGGAGTAGCGGGAGTGAATGAGCAGTTCTTC	16	many	TRBV5-1	TRBJ2-1	TRBD2
CSAGDSINEKLFF	TGCAGCGCCGGGGACAGCATTAATGAAAAACTGTTTTTT	13	many	TRBV29-1	TRBJ1-4	TRBD1
CASSLAGGQTYEQYF	TGTGCCAGCAGCCTAGCGGGAGGGCAAACCTACGAGCAGTACTTC	15	many	TRBV7-2	TRBJ2-7	TRBD2
CASSLGGGGDQPQHF	TGCGCCAGCAGCTTGGGAGGGGGGGGCGATCAGCCCCAGCATTTT	15	many	TRBV5-1	TRBJ1-5	NA
CASSQEGWNEQFF	TGCGCCAGCAGCCAAGAAGGGTGGAATGAGCAGTTCTTC	13	many	TRBV4-3	TRBJ2-1	NA
CASSLVGTVNTGELFF	TGCGCCAGCAGCTTGGTTGGGACAGTGAACACCGGGGAGCTGTTTTTT	16	medium-sized	TRBV5-1	TRBJ2-2	TRBD1
CSVRTALYPNQPQHF	TGCAGCGTTAGAACAGCCCTCTATCCCAATCAGCCCCAGCATTTT	15	many	TRBV29-1	TRBJ1-5	NA
CASSAGRSSTDTQYF	TGTGCCAGCAGCGCGGGACGGTCTAGCACAGATACGCAGTATTTT	15	many	TRBV9	TRBJ2-3	NA
CASSLNLNPFF	TGTGCCAGCAGTTTAAACCTGAACCCTTTCTTT	11	many	TRBV12-3/TRBV12-4	TRBJ1-1	NA
CASRATDSYEQYF	TGTGCCAGTAGAGCGACCGACAGCTACGAGCAGTACTTC	13	many	TRBV19	TRBJ2-7	NA
CASSLLASGLYNEQFF	TGTGCCAGCAGCTTATTGGCTAGCGGGTTATACAATGAGCAGTTCTTC	16	many	TRBV7-9	TRBJ2-1	TRBD2
CSAHRGRASGRSYNEQFF	TGCAGTGCTCATAGGGGGAGGGCTAGCGGGAGAAGCTACAATGAGCAGTTCTTC	18	many	TRBV20-1	TRBJ2-1	TRBD2
CASSQGWDLSGNTIYF	TGCGCCAGCAGCCAAGGATGGGACCTCTCTGGAAACACCATATATTTT	16	many	TRBV4-1	TRBJ1-3	NA
CASSVEPSGIERFF	TGTGCCAGCAGCGTAGAACCTAGCGGGATTGAAAGGTTCTTC	14	many	TRBV9	TRBJ2-1	TRBD2
CSARAYRVSPLHF	TGCAGTGCTAGAGCCTACAGGGTTTCACCCCTCCACTTT	13	many	TRBV20-1	TRBJ1-6	NA
CASSLGGYQETQYF	TGTGCCAGCAGCTTAGGGGGATACCAAGAGACCCAGTACTTC	14	few	TRBV11-2	TRBJ2-5	NA
CASSPSGRFGELFF	TGTGCCAGCAGCCCGAGCGGGAGGTTCGGAGAGCTGTTTTTT	14	many	TRBV6-5	TRBJ2-2	TRBD2
CASKRQNSEAYF	TGTGCCAGCAAAAGACAGAACTCTGAAGCTTACTTT	12	NA	TRBV28	TRBJ1-1	NA
CASRGLPGQGEETQYF	TGCGCCAGCAGAGGACTACCGGGACAGGGGGAAGAGACCCAGTACTTC	16	NA	TRBV10-2	TRBJ2-5	TRBD1
CASSVGQGHYGYTF	TGTGCCAGCAGCGTGGGACAGGGTCACTATGGCTACACCTTC	14	many	TRBV9	TRBJ1-2	TRBD1
CASSVRQEAPAKDTGELFF	TGTGCCAGCAGCGTAAGGCAGGAGGCCCCCGCGAAGGACACCGGGGAGCTGTTTTTT	19	many	TRBV9	TRBJ2-2	NA
CSVVWTIGYYEQFF	TGCAGCGTTGTCTGGACTATCGGCTACTATGAGCAGTTCTTC	14	NA	TRBV29-1	TRBJ2-1	NA
CSATGSNQPQHF	TGCAGTGCTACAGGGAGCAATCAGCCCCAGCATTTT	12	large	TRBV20-1	TRBJ1-5	NA
CATSRRQGSTTDTQYF	TGTGCCACCAGCCGACGACAGGGGTCAACCACAGATACGCAGTATTTT	16	many	TRBV15	TRBJ2-3	TRBD1
CASSYSASGSNEQYF	TGTGCCAGCAGTTACTCGGCTAGCGGGAGTAACGAGCAGTACTTC	15	many	TRBV6-2/TRBV6-3	TRBJ2-7	TRBD2
CASSTDPGQGIYEQYF	TGCGCCAGCAGCACCGACCCGGGACAGGGAATCTACGAGCAGTACTTC	16	many	TRBV5-1	TRBJ2-7	TRBD1
CASKAAGAYNEQFF	TGCGCCAGCAAGGCAGCGGGAGCTTACAATGAGCAGTTCTTC	14	many	TRBV5-1	TRBJ2-1	TRBD2
CASSLTTGPQREQYF	TGTGCCAGCAGCTTGACGACAGGGCCGCAGCGGGAGCAGTACTTC	15	many	TRBV7-2	TRBJ2-7	TRBD1
CASSLEVGEQYF	TGCGCCAGCAGCTTGGAGGTCGGCGAGCAGTACTTC	12	many	TRBV5-1	TRBJ2-7	NA